The present T cell receptor (beta chain) was sequenced within a study of cytomegalovirus exposure and HLA in healthy donors. As for the study in general: The platform used for the 110 or so validation repertoires matched that of the roughly 630 first-cohort repertoires, a later analysis reported.

The table lists this clone with a count of one. Its antigen is not identified. Donors came from a validation cohort of 90 to 150 subjects, distinct from the first 666-subject cohort. The table came from immunoSEQ multiplex PCR; TCRdb's copy has only in-frame clones and leaves some out. This sample yields 100,000 to 150,000 clones, of which around 94% are seen a single time; around 1.3% belongs to the top ten. General study points: A few chains tied to CMV proved CMV antigen-specific in vitro.

Sequences were obtained from PBMCs. The sequence came from a woman aged 18-35 years in good health and CMV-seronegative.

The CDR3 loop reads CASSGGNNNEQFF. CDR3 nucleotide sequence: TGTGCCAGCAGCGGGGGGAATAACAATGAGCAGTTCTTC. The chain is built from TRBV13 and TRBJ2-1; the D gene is possibly TRBD2 (6 bases). V shed 5 bases and J shed 5 bases, with 10 bases lying between them. Germline V gives CDR1 PRHDT, CDR2 FYEKMQ (reference sequence). The CDR3 is made up of 13 amino acids.